These T cell receptor beta chains were read from a single sample in a study of blood T cell repertoires in COVID-19. The repertoire was sequenced with immunoSEQ multiplex PCR; TCRdb's copy has only in-frame clones and lacks some. The sample contains about 140,000 clones, approximately 84% of which appear only once. Sequenced: peripheral blood. These receptors originate from an elderly woman in a cohort sampled during active or convalescent COVID-19. The CDR3 runs from the conserved cysteine through the conserved F or W. A D gene is named only where the DNA matches it firmly. Size tells how often a clone was seen (once, few, many) or the class of an expanded clone, and some rows leave it out.

V	length	D	size	J	CDR3	DNA
TRBV7-2	14	.	.	TRBJ2-2	CASSSQPGTGELFF	TGTGCCAGCAGCTCTCAGCCCGGGACCGGGGAGCTGTTTTTT
TRBV3-1/TRBV3-2	16	TRBD2	.	TRBJ2-2	CASSHRGGANTGELFF	TGTGCCAGCAGCCATCGGGGAGGGGCGAACACCGGGGAGCTGTTTTTT
TRBV7-3	13	.	.	TRBJ1-1	CASSLTRDTEAFF	TGTGCCAGCAGCTTAACCAGGGACACTGAAGCTTTCTTT
TRBV18	13	TRBD1	.	TRBJ2-1	CASSRAGGSEQFF	TGTGCCAGCTCACGGGCAGGGGGCAGTGAGCAGTTCTTC
TRBV5-1	14	.	.	TRBJ1-2	CASSPGWADYGYTF	TGCGCCAGCAGCCCCGGCTGGGCAGACTATGGCTACACCTTC
TRBV28	14	.	.	TRBJ2-5	CASSLPGGEKTQYF	TGTGCCAGCAGTCTCCCGGGGGGCGAAAAGACCCAGTACTTC
TRBV19	15	.	.	TRBJ2-7	CASSKGGGASYEQYF	TGTGCCAGTAGTAAGGGAGGGGGGGCCTCCTACGAGCAGTACTTC
TRBV5-4	16	TRBD1	.	TRBJ2-5	CASSPPPGQGQETQYF	TGTGCCAGCAGCCCACCCCCAGGACAGGGGCAAGAGACCCAGTACTTC
TRBV6-6	12	.	.	TRBJ2-5	CASSRTQNTQYF	TGTGCCAGCAGCAGAACGCAGAATACCCAGTACTTC
TRBV25-1	17	TRBD1	.	TRBJ1-4	CASSDAGTVATNEKLFF	TGTGCCAGCAGTGATGCCGGGACAGTTGCAACTAATGAAAAACTGTTTTTT
TRBV30	14	.	few	TRBJ1-5	CAWSVTQGYQPQHF	TGTGCCTGGAGTGTAACACAGGGTTATCAGCCCCAGCATTTT
TRBV7-9	14	TRBD1	.	TRBJ1-2	CASSRPQGNYGYTF	TGTGCCAGCAGCCGCCCACAGGGGAACTATGGCTACACCTTC
TRBV2	15	.	.	TRBJ2-7	CASSEDTGIVHEQYF	TGTGCCAGCAGTGAAGACACAGGGATTGTACACGAGCAGTACTTC
TRBV28	12	.	.	TRBJ1-4	CASSPLGEKLFF	TGTGCCAGCAGTCCGCTCGGGGAAAAACTGTTTTTT
TRBV11-2	14	.	few	TRBJ2-7	CASSFSAGPYEQYF	TGTGCCAGCAGCTTCTCCGCAGGGCCCTACGAGCAGTACTTC
TRBV5-8	15	.	.	TRBJ1-4	CASSTPSTRSEKLFF	TGTGCCAGCAGCACACCTTCTACCCGGAGTGAAAAACTGTTTTTT
TRBV6-5	13	.	.	TRBJ1-1	CASSYSNGRVAFF	TGTGCCAGCAGTTACTCGAATGGCAGGGTAGCTTTCTTT
TRBV7-3	15	TRBD2	.	TRBJ2-1	CASSSLAGGYNEQFF	TGTGCCAGCAGCTCCCTAGCGGGGGGGTACAATGAGCAGTTCTTC
TRBV19	14	TRBD1	.	TRBJ1-2	CASRGRGEYGGYTF	TGTGCCAGTAGGGGCAGGGGGGAGTACGGTGGCTACACCTTC
TRBV7-9	17	.	.	TRBJ2-3	CASSLGVGTTSLSTQYF	TGTGCCAGCAGCTTAGGCGTGGGGACAACATCTCTAAGTACGCAGTATTTT
TRBV7-3	16	TRBD2	.	TRBJ2-1	CASSLLVTSGGSEQFF	TGTGCCAGCAGCTTACTCGTGACTAGCGGGGGGTCTGAGCAGTTCTTC
TRBV29-1	11	.	.	TRBJ2-5	CSVGGGETQYF	TGCAGCGTTGGAGGTGGGGAGACCCAGTACTTC
TRBV6-5	15	TRBD1	.	TRBJ1-1	CASSRDSRGRTEAFF	TGTGCCAGCAGCAGGGACAGCAGGGGAAGGACTGAAGCTTTCTTT
TRBV5-1	13	.	.	TRBJ1-2	CASSLDSYYGYTF	TGCGCCAGCAGCTTGGACAGCTACTATGGCTACACCTTC
TRBV5-1	15	TRBD2	.	TRBJ2-5	CASSLRTSRQETQYF	TGCGCCAGCAGCTTGAGGACTAGCCGACAAGAGACCCAGTACTTC
TRBV6-5	16	TRBD2	.	TRBJ2-1	CASSYFRTSRGNEQFF	TGTGCCAGCAGTTACTTTCGGACTAGCCGGGGCAATGAGCAGTTCTTC
TRBV10-2	15	TRBD1	.	TRBJ1-5	CASSQGRYSNQPQHF	TGCGCCAGCTCACAGGGGCGGTATAGCAATCAGCCCCAGCATTTT
TRBV9	14	.	.	TRBJ2-2	CASSVGRVAGELFF	TGTGCCAGCAGCGTCGGCAGGGTGGCCGGGGAGCTGTTTTTT
TRBV18	13	.	once	TRBJ2-7	CASSPPGTSEQYF	TGTGCCAGCTCACCACCGGGCACCTCCGAGCAGTACTTC
TRBV2	11	.	.	TRBJ2-5	CASRRFGTQYF	TGTGCCAGCAGGCGGTTCGGGACCCAGTACTTC
TRBV18	17	.	.	TRBJ1-3	CASSPPGEHYSGNTIYF	TGTGCCAGCTCACCACCTGGCGAACACTACTCTGGAAACACCATATATTTT
TRBV4-1	13	TRBD1	.	TRBJ2-5	CASSQPTGERLYF	TGCGCCAGCAGCCAGCCCACAGGGGAGCGGCTGTACTTC
TRBV6-1	16	TRBD2	.	TRBJ2-7	CASSGSSGGALYEQYF	TGTGCCAGCAGTGGGAGTAGCGGGGGGGCCCTCTACGAGCAGTACTTC
TRBV5-1	12	.	few	TRBJ1-1	CASSLGMGVAFF	TGCGCCAGCAGCTTGGGTATGGGAGTGGCTTTCTTT
TRBV12-3/TRBV12-4	13	.	.	TRBJ1-4	CASTQGNSEKLFF	TGTGCCAGCACGCAGGGTAATAGTGAAAAACTGTTTTTT
TRBV24-1	14	TRBD1	.	TRBJ1-5	CATSDTTGHQPQHF	TGTGCCACCAGTGACACGACAGGGCATCAGCCCCAGCATTTT
TRBV29-1	13	.	.	TRBJ2-1	CSARLVSRNEQFF	TGCAGCGCAAGACTAGTTAGTCGGAATGAGCAGTTCTTC
TRBV10-3	14	TRBD1	.	TRBJ1-5	CAISETGGNQPQHF	TGTGCCATCAGTGAGACAGGGGGAAATCAGCCCCAGCATTTT
TRBV9	16	.	large	TRBJ2-3	CASSVKQGSSTDTQYF	TGTGCCAGCAGTGTCAAACAGGGATCGTCCACAGATACGCAGTATTTT
TRBV19	16	TRBD1	.	TRBJ1-2	CASSTQYRGSRYGYTF	TGTGCCAGTAGTACTCAATACAGGGGCTCCCGCTATGGCTACACCTTC
TRBV3-1/TRBV3-2	16	.	.	TRBJ2-1	CASSQDMTTLYNEQFF	TGTGCCAGCAGCCAAGATATGACAACCCTTTACAATGAGCAGTTCTTC
TRBV6-2/TRBV6-3	12	.	.	TRBJ1-2	CASSYPSRGYTF	TGTGCCAGCAGTTACCCCTCGCGAGGCTACACCTTC
TRBV9	16	TRBD2	.	TRBJ2-1	CASSQAGTTTYNEQFF	TGTGCCAGCAGCCAAGCCGGGACTACAACCTACAATGAGCAGTTCTTC
TRBV7-2	16	.	.	TRBJ2-1	CASSLQTGYSYNEQFF	TGTGCCAGCAGCTTACAGACAGGCTACTCCTACAATGAGCAGTTCTTC
TRBV19	17	TRBD1	.	TRBJ1-4	CASSSGQGLPTNEKLFF	TGTGCCAGTAGTAGTGGACAGGGGTTACCAACTAATGAAAAACTGTTTTTT
TRBV19	16	TRBD2	.	TRBJ2-3	CASTNQGGIGTDTQYF	TGTGCCAGTACTAATCAGGGAGGGATTGGCACAGATACGCAGTATTTT
TRBV6-5	13	.	.	TRBJ1-2	CASSYGWGAGYTF	TGTGCCAGCAGTTACGGGTGGGGAGCTGGCTACACCTTC
TRBV7-7	13	.	.	TRBJ1-3	CASSLGTGNTIYF	TGTGCTAGCAGCTTGGGCACGGGAAACACCATATATTTT
TRBV30	15	TRBD1	.	TRBJ2-7	CAWSTQGVRSYEQYF	TGTGCCTGGAGTACACAGGGGGTAAGATCCTACGAGCAGTACTTC
TRBV11-2	12	.	.	TRBJ1-2	CASSQEGDGYTF	TGTGCCAGCAGCCAAGAGGGGGATGGCTACACCTTC
TRBV27	15	.	.	TRBJ2-1	CASSSQGLSYNEQFF	TGTGCCAGCAGTTCCCAGGGGCTCTCCTACAATGAGCAGTTCTTC
TRBV14	14	.	.	TRBJ1-6	CASSEAGLNSPLHF	TGTGCCAGCTCCGAGGCAGGACTGAATTCACCCCTCCACTTT
TRBV6-5	14	TRBD1	.	TRBJ1-6	CASSRDSYNSPLHF	TGTGCCAGCAGTCGGGACAGTTATAATTCACCCCTCCACTTT
TRBV5-1	12	TRBD1	.	TRBJ1-2	CASSIDRDGYTF	TGCGCCAGCAGCATTGACAGGGATGGCTACACCTTC
TRBV7-2	12	.	.	TRBJ2-5	CASSRYGETQYF	TGTGCCAGCAGCCGATACGGAGAGACCCAGTACTTC
TRBV7-2	12	.	.	TRBJ2-3	CASSLVPPEEYF	TGTGCCAGCAGCTTAGTCCCCCCTGAGGAGTATTTT
TRBV28	13	.	.	TRBJ1-2	CASSLVSNYGYTF	TGTGCCAGCAGTTTAGTCAGTAACTATGGCTACACCTTC